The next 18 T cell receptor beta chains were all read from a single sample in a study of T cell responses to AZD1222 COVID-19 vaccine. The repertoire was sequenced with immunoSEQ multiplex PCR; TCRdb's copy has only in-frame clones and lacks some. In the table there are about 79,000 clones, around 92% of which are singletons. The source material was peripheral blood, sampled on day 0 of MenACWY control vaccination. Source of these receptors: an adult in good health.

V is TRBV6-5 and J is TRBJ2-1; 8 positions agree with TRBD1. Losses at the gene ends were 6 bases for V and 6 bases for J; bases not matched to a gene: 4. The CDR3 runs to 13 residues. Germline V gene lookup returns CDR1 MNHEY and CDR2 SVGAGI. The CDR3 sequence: CASRGQAGNEQFF. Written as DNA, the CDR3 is TGTGCCAGCAGGGGACAGGCGGGCAATGAGCAGTTCTTC.

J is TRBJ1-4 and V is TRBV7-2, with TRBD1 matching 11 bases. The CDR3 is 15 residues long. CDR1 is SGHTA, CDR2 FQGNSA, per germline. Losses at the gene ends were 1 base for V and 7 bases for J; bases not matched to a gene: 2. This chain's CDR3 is CASSLGGQGGEKLFF. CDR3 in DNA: TGTGCCAGCAGCTTAGGGGGACAGGGGGGTGAAAAACTGTTTTTT.

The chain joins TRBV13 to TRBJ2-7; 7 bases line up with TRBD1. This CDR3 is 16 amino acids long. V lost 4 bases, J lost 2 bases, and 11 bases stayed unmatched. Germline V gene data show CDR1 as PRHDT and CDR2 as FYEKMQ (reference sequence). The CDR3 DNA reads TGTGCCAGCAGCTCGTATAAGTTCCAGGGGGCCTACGAGCAGTACTTC. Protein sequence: CASSSYKFQGAYEQYF.

The chain's CDR3 is CASSSGQGGYGYTF. CDR3 nucleotide sequence: TGTGCCAGCAGTTCAGGACAGGGGGGCTATGGCTACACCTTC. The J gene is TRBJ1-2, the V gene TRBV28, with 10 bases that match TRBD1. CDR1 and CDR2 (germline): MDHEN, SYDVKM. The length of the CDR3 is 14 residues. Unmatched junction bases numbered 3, after V lost 4 bases and J lost 4 bases.

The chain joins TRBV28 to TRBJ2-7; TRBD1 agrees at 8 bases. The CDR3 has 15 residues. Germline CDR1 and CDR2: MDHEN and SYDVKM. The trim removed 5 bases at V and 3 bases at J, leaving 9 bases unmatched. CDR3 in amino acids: CASSPGDRWVYEQYF. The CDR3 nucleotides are TGTGCCAGCAGTCCCGGGGACAGGTGGGTCTACGAGCAGTACTTC.

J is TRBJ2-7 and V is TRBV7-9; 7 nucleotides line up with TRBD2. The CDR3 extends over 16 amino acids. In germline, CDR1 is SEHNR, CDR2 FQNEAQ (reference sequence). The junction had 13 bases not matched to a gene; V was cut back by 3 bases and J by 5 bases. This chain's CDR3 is CASSFVGSRESHEQYF. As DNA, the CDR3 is TGTGCCAGCAGCTTTGTCGGCTCGCGGGAGTCCCACGAGCAGTACTTC. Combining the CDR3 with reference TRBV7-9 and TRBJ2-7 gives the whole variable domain DTGVSQNPRHKITKRGQNVTFRCDPISEHNRLYWYRQTLGQGPEFLTYFQNEAQLEKSRLLSDRFSAERPKGSFSTLEIQRTEQGDSAMYLCASSFVGSRESHEQYFGPGTRLTVT.

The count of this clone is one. The DNA of the CDR3 is TGTGCTAGTGGCCTAGACAGTAACACTGAAGCTTTCTTT. Protein sequence: CASGLDSNTEAFF. The J gene is TRBJ1-1, the V gene TRBV12-5, with a tentative D call TRBD1 (5 bases). The V end was cut by 6 bases, the J end by 2 bases, with 10 bases between. The V gene's germline CDR1 is LGHNT and CDR2 FRNRAP. This CDR3 contains 13 residues.

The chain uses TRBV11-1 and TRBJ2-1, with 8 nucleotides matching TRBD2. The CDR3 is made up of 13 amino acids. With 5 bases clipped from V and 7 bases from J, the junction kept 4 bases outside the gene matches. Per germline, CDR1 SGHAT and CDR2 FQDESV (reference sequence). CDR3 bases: TGTGCCAGCAGCACCGGGACTAGTAATGAGCAGTTCTTC. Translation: CASSTGTSNEQFF.

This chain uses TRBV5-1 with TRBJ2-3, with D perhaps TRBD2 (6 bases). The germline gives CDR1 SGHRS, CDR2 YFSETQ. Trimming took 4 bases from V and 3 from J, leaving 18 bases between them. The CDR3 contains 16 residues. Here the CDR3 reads CASSILSGLSTDTQYF. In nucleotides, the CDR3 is TGCGCCAGCAGCATTCTTAGCGGACTCTCGACAGATACGCAGTATTTT.

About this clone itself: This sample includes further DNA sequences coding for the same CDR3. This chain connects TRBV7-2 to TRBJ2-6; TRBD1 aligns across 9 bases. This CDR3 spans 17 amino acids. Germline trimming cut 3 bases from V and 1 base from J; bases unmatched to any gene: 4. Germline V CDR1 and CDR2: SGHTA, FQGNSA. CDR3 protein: CASSLDRGWSGANVLTF. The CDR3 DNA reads TGTGCCAGCAGCTTGGACAGGGGTTGGTCTGGGGCCAACGTCCTGACTTTC.

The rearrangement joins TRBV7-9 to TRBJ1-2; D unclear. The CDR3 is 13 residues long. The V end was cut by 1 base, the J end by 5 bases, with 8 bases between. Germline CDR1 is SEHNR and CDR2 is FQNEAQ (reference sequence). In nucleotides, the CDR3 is TGTGCCAGCAGCTTAGAAGGGATATATGGCTACACCTTC. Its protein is CASSLEGIYGYTF.

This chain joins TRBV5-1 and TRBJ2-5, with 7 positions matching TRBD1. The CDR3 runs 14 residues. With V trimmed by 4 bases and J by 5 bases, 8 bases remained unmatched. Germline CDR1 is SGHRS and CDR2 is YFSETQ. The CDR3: CASSPGTVGETQYF. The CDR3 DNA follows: TGCGCCAGCAGCCCGGGGACAGTGGGGGAGACCCAGTACTTC.

The CDR3 bases are TGTGCCAGCAGCTTTTCCCTGAACACTGAAGCTTTCTTT. It codes for CASSFSLNTEAFF. The chain carries TRBV7-9 and TRBJ1-1; D is undetermined. Trimming took off 3 bases at V and 0 bases at J, with 5 bases between the two ends. This CDR3 comprises 13 residues. Germline assignment: CDR1 SEHNR and CDR2 FQNEAQ (reference sequence).

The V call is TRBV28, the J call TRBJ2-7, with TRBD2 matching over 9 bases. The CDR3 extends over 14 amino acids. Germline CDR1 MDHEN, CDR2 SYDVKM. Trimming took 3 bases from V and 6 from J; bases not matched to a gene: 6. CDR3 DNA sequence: TGTGCCAGCAGTTTTTTAGCGGGAGACGTCGAGCAGTACTTC. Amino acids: CASSFLAGDVEQYF.

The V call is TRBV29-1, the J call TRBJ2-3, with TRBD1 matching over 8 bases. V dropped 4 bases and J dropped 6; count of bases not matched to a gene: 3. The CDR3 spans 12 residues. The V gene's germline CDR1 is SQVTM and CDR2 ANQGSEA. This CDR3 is CSVGRGQDTQYF. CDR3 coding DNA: TGCAGCGTTGGCAGGGGGCAGGATACGCAGTATTTT.

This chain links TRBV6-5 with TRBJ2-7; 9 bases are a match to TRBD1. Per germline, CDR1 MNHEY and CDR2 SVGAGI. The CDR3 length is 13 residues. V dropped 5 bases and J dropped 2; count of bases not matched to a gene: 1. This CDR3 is CASSTGGTYEQYF. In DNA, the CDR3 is TGTGCCAGCAGTACAGGGGGCACCTACGAGCAGTACTTC.

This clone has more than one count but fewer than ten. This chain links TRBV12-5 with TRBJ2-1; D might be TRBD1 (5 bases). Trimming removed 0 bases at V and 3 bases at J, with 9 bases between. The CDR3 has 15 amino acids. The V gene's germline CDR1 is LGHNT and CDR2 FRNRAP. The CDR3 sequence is CASGLVQVVYNEQFF. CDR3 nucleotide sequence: TGTGCTAGTGGTTTGGTACAGGTAGTCTACAATGAGCAGTTCTTC.

DNA of the CDR3: TGTGCCAGCAGTGAAGTGGCTAGCGGGAGCTCCTACAATGAGCAGTTCTTC. As protein: CASSEVASGSSYNEQFF. This chain connects TRBV2 to TRBJ2-1, with 10 bases aligning to TRBD2. The CDR3 covers 17 residues. Per germline, CDR1 SNHLY and CDR2 FYNNEI. The V gene end was trimmed by 1 base and the J gene end by 0 bases; junction bases not matched to a gene: 3.